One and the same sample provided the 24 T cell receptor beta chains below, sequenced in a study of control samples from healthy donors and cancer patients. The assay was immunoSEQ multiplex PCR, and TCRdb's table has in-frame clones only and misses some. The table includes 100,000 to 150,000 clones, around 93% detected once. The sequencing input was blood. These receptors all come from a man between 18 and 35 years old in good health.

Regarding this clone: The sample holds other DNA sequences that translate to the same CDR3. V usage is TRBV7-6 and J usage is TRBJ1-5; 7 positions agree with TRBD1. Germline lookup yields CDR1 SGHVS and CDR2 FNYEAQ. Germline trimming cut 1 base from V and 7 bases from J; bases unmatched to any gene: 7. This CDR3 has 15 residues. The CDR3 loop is CASSLGSQGGQPQHF. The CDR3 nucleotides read TGTGCCAGCAGCTTAGGGTCGCAGGGGGGGCAGCCCCAGCATTTT.

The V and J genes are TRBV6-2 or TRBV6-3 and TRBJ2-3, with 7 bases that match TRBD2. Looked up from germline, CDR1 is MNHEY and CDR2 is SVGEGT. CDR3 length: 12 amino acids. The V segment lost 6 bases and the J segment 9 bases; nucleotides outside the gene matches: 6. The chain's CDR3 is CASSLTSETQYF. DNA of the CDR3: TGTGCCAGCAGCCTAACTAGCGAGACGCAGTATTTT.

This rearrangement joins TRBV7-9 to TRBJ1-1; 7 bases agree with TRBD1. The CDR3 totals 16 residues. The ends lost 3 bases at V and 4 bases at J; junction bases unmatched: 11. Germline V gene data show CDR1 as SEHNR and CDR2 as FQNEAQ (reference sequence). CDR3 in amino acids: CASSFYRGSGSTEAFF. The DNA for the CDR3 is TGTGCCAGCAGCTTCTACAGGGGTAGTGGTAGCACTGAAGCTTTCTTT. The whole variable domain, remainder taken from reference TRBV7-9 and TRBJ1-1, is DTGVSQNPRHKITKRGQNVTFRCDPISEHNRLYWYRQTLGQGPEFLTYFQNEAQLEKSRLLSDRFSAERPKGSFSTLEIQRTEQGDSAMYLCASSFYRGSGSTEAFFGQGTRLTVV.

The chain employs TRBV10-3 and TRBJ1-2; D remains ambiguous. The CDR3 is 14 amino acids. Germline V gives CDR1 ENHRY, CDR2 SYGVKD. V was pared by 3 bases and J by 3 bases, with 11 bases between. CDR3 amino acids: CAISDVAEYYGYTF. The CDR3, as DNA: TGTGCCATCAGTGATGTGGCAGAATACTATGGCTACACCTTC.

This CDR3 is CASSVGTAYGYTF. Here the CDR3 DNA reads TGTGCCAGCAGCGTCGGGACAGCCTATGGCTACACCTTC. V is TRBV7-9 and J is TRBJ1-2; 7 bases fit TRBD1. There are 13 residues in the CDR3. Germline CDR1 reads SEHNR; CDR2 reads FQNEAQ (reference sequence). With V trimmed by 5 bases and J by 4 bases, 4 bases remained unmatched. Filled out from reference TRBV7-9 and TRBJ1-2, the complete variable domain reads DTGVSQNPRHKITKRGQNVTFRCDPISEHNRLYWYRQTLGQGPEFLTYFQNEAQLEKSRLLSDRFSAERPKGSFSTLEIQRTEQGDSAMYLCASSVGTAYGYTFGSGTRLTVV.

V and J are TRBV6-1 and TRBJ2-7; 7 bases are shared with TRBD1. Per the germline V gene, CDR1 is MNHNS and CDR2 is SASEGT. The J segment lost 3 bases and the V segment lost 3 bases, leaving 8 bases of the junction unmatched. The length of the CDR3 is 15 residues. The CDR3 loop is CASSDDRVLYYEQYF. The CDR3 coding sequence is TGTGCCAGCAGTGATGACAGGGTCCTTTACTACGAGCAGTACTTC.

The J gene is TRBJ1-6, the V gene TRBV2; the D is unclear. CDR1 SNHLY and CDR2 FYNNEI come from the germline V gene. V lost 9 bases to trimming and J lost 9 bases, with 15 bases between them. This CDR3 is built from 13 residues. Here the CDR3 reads CARRLSPGSPLHF. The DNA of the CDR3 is TGTGCCAGGAGACTTTCACCCGGTTCACCCCTCCACTTT.

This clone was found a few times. The CDR3 region has the DNA TGTGCCAGCAGCTTAGGAAACACTGCCGAGCAGTACTTC. This sequence encodes CASSLGNTAEQYF. The rearrangement uses TRBV11-2 and TRBJ2-7; D not certain. V was trimmed by 1 base and J by 6 bases, leaving 10 bases between them. Germline-derived CDR1 and CDR2 are SGHAT and FQNNGV. The CDR3 has 13 residues.

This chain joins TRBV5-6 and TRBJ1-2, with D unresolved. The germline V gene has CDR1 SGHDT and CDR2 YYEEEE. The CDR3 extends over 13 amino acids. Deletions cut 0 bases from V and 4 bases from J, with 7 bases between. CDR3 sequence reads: CASSLDSSYGYTF. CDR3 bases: TGTGCCAGCAGCTTGGACAGCTCCTATGGCTACACCTTC.

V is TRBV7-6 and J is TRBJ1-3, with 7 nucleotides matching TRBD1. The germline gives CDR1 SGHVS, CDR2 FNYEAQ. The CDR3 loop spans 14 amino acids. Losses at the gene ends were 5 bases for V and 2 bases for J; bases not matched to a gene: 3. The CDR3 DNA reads TGTGCCAGCAGCGCGGGACAGCCTGGAAACACCATATATTTT. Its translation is CASSAGQPGNTIYF. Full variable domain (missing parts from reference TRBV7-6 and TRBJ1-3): GAGVSQSPRYKVTKRGQDVALRCDPISGHVSLYWYRQALGQGPEFLTYFNYEAQQDKSGLPNDRFSAERPEGSISTLTIQRTEQRDSAMYRCASSAGQPGNTIYFGEGSWLTVV.

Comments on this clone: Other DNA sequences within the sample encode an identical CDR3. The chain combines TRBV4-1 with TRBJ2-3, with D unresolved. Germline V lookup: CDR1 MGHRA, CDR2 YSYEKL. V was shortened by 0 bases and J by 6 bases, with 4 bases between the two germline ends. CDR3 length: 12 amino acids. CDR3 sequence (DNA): TGCGCCAGCAGCCAAGATCTCGATACGCAGTATTTT. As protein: CASSQDLDTQYF.

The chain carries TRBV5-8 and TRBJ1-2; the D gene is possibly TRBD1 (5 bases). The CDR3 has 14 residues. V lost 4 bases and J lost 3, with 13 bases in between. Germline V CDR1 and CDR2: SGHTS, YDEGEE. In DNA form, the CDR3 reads TGTGCCAGCAGCCCAGCAGGGCCAGACTATGGCTACACCTTC. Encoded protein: CASSPAGPDYGYTF.

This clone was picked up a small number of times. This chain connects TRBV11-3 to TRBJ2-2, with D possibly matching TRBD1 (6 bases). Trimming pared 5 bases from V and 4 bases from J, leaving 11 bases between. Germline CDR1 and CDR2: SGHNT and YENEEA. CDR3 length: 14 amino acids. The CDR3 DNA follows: TGTGCCAGCAGCAAACAGGACAGCACCGGGGAGCTGTTTTTT. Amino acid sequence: CASSKQDSTGELFF.

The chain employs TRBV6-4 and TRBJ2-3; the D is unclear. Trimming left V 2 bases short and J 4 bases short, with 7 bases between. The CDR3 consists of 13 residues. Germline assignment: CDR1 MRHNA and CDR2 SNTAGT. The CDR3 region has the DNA TGTGCCAGCAGTGACAGCGAGGCAGATACGCAGTATTTT. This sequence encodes CASSDSEADTQYF.

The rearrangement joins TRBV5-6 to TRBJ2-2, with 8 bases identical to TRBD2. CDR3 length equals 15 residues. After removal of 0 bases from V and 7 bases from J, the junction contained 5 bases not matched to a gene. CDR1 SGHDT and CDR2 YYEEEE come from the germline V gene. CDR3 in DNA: TGTGCCAGCAGCTTGGCCGGGGGGGCCCTCGGGGAGCTGTTTTTT. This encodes CASSLAGGALGELFF.

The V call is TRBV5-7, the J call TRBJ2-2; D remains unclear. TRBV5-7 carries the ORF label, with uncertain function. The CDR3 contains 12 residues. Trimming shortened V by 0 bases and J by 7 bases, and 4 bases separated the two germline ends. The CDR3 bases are TGTGCCAGCAGCTTGGATTACGGGGAGCTGTTTTTT. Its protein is CASSLDYGELFF.

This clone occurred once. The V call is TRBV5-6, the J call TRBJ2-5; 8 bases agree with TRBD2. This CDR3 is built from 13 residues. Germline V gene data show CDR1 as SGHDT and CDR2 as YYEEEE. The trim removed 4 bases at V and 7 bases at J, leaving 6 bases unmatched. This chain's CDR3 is CASSRTSSGTQYF. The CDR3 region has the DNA TGTGCCAGCAGCCGGACTAGCAGCGGGACCCAGTACTTC.

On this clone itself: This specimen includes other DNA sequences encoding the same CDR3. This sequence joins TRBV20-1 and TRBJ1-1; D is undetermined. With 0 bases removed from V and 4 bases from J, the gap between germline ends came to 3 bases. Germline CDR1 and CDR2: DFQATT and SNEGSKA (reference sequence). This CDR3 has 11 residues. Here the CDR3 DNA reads TGCAGTGCTAGAGAGAGCACTGAAGCTTTCTTT. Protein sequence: CSARESTEAFF.

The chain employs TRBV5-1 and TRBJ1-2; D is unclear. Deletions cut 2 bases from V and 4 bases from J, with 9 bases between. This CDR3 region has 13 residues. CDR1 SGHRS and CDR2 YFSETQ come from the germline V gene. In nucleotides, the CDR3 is TGCGCCAGCAGCTTAAGGGAAGCCTATGGCTACACCTTC. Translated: CASSLREAYGYTF.

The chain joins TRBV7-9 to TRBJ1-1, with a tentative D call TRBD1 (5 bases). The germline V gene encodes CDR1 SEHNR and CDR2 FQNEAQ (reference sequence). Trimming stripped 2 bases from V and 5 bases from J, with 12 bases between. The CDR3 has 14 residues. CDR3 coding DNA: TGTGCCAGCAGCTTACAGGGCGGAAGGACTGAAGCTTTCTTT. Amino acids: CASSLQGGRTEAFF.

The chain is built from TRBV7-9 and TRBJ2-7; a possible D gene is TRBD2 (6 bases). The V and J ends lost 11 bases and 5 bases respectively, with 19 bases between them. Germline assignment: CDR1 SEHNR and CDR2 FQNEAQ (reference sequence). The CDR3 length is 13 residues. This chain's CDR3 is CALGGVRGNEQYF. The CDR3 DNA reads TGTGCCCTCGGAGGGGTCCGCGGCAACGAGCAGTACTTC.

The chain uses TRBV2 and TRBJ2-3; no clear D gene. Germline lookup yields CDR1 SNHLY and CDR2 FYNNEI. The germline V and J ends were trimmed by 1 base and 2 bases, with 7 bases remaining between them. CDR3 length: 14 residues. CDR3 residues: CASSEGLFTDTQYF. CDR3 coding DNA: TGTGCCAGCAGTGAAGGCCTATTCACAGATACGCAGTATTTT.

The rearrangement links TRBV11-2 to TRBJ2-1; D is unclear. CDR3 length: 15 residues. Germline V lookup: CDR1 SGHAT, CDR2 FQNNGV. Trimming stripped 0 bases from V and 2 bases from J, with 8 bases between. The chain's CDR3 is CASSLEASPYNEQFF. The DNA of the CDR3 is TGTGCCAGCAGCTTAGAAGCGTCCCCCTACAATGAGCAGTTCTTC.

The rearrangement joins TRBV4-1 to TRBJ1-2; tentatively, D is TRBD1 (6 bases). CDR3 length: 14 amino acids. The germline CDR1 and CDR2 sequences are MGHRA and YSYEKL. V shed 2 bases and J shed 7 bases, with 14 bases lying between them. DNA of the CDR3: TGCGCCAGCAGCCAACGTTCCGGGGGCTCTGGCTACACCTTC. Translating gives CASSQRSGGSGYTF.